This T cell receptor beta chain derives from a study of lymphopenia after photon versus proton radiotherapy. Overall study results and limits: Larger post-nadir TCR diversity loss correlated inversely with survival in deceased patients. After the lymphocyte nadir, photon-treated repertoires showed oligoclonal expansion, especially of CD8+ Temra cells.

This clone was seen a single time. Antigen specificity is unknown. Profiled with immunoSEQ multiplex PCR; TCRdb holds only in-frame clones, not every one. The sample lists around 17,000 clones; 75% to 85% were seen once. Here the sequenced sample was peripheral blood, taken from a patient treated with proton-based radiotherapy. The TCR comes from a man between 65 and 85 years old with pancreatic cancer.

The DNA of the CDR3 is TGCGCCAGCAGCACGGGGGGCCCCGGGGAGCTGTTTTTT. Residues: CASSTGGPGELFF. V and J are TRBV5-1 and TRBJ2-2; a weak D match, TRBD2 (7 bases). V was shortened by 4 bases and J by 6 bases, with 10 bases between the two germline ends. The CDR3 length is 13 residues. Germline assignment: CDR1 SGHRS and CDR2 YFSETQ. Full variable domain (missing parts from reference TRBV5-1 and TRBJ2-2): KAGVTQTPRYLIKTRGQQVTLSCSPISGHRSVSWYQQTPGQGLQFLFEYFSETQRNKGNFPGRFSGRQFSNSRSEMNVSTLELGDSALYLCASSTGGPGELFFGEGSRLTVL.